This T cell receptor beta chain was captured in a study of vaccination effects on CD4 cells after COVID-19. Study-wide findings and caveats: Clones of infection and vaccine origin contracted markedly late after vaccination.

Assay: immunoSEQ multiplex PCR; the TCRdb copy retains only in-frame clones and omits some. The table shows around 22,000 clones, with 73% occurring only once. ViraFEST assay sequencing came after antigen-specific CD4+ T cells were expanded with viral peptide pools. After less than twelve days in culture, the CD4+ T cells were isolated. In the vaccine recipients, nucleocapsid antibodies were negative and there was no prior SARS-CoV-2 infection. Note on this clone: No antigen is known for it. Germline and junction disagree at one end, which may indicate a read error.

This CDR3 region has 13 residues. The source is a human donor who received a COVID-19 vaccine. The chain joins TRBV12-3 or TRBV12-4 to TRBJ2-3, with D maybe TRBD2 (6 bases). This material consisted of CD4+ T cells from PBMCs cultured with HCoV-229E spike peptides, taken before COVID-19 vaccination. CDR3 bases: TGTGCCAGCAGATTAGCGGCCACAGATACGCAGTATTTT. As protein: CASRLAATDTQYF.